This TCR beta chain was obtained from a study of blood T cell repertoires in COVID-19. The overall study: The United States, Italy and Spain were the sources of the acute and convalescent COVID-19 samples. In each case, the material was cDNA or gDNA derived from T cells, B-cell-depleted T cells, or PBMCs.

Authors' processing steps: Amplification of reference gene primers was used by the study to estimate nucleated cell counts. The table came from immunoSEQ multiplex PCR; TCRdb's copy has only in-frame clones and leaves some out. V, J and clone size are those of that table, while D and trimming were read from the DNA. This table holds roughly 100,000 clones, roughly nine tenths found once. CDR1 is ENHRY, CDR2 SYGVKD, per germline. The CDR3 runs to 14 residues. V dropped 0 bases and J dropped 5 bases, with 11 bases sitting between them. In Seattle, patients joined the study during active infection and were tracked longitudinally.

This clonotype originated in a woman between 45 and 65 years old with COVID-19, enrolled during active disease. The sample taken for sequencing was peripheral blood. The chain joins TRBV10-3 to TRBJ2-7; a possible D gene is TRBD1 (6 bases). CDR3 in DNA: TGTGCCATCAGTGAGTCCGGCCAGGGGAACGAGCAGTACTTC. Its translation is CAISESGQGNEQYF.